Sequencing of this TCR beta chain was carried out in a study of regulatory T cells in long-lasting Graves disease. Turning to the study itself: Duration of antithyroid drug therapy among newly diagnosed Graves' patients was under 3 months.

Study-level points and caveats: Newly diagnosed disease favored TRBV20-1 and TRBJ2-1 over persistent disease.

Documented time point: newly diagnosed GD, antithyroid drugs for less than 3 months. PBMC RNA was the source of the TCR library. Diagnosis followed American Thyroid Association guidelines for Graves' disease. As a group, patients came from one endocrinology department in Xi'an, China. TCR beta libraries were built with iRepertoire HTBI primers and Arm-PCR of CDR3 regions. TCRdb fed the multiplex PCR reads into MiXCR, producing one record per CDR3 protein. The sample yields fewer than 350,000 distinct CDR3 sequences, about a sixth seen once. Trimming removed 6 bases from V and 5 bases from J; junction bases left unmatched: 4. The CDR3 is 12 amino acids. This clonotype was seen repeatedly, ten times or more. The antigen remains undetermined.

This TCR came from a female donor with Graves disease. This specimen was peripheral blood mononuclear cells (PBMCs), taken at new diagnosis, from a patient treated with antithyroid drugs. The gene calls are TRBV12-3 or TRBV12-4 and TRBJ2-7, with 7 bases lining up with TRBD1. CDR3 residues: CASSLDRDEQYF. CDR3 nucleotides: TGTGCCAGCAGCCTCGACAGGGACGAGCAGTACTTC.